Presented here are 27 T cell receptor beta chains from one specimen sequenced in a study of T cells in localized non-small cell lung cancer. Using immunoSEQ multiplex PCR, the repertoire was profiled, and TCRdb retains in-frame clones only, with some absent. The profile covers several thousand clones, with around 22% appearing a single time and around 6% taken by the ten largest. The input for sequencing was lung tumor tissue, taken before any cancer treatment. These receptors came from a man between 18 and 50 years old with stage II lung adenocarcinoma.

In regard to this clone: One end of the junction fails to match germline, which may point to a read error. CDR3 region: CARSLKPQGPGSPLHF. Written as DNA, the CDR3 is TGTGCCAGAAGCTTAAAACCCCAGGGGCCAGGATCACCCCTCCACTTT. The chain recombines TRBV11-3 with TRBJ1-6, with D maybe TRBD1 (6 bases). The CDR3 sequence is 16 residues long. Germline CDR1 is SGHNT and CDR2 is YENEEA.

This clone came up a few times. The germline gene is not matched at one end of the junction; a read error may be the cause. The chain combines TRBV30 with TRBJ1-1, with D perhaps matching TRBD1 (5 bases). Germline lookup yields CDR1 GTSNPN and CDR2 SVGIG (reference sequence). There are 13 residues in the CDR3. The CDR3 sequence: CAWGRGVNSEAFF. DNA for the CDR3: TGTGCCTGGGGTCGGGGGGTGAACAGTGAAGCTTTCTTT.

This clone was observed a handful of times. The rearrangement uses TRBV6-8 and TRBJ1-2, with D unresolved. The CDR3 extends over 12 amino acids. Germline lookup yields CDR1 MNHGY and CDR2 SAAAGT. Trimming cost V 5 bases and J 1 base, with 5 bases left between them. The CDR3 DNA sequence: TGTGCCAGCAGTCTACGTAACTATGGCTACACCTTC. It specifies CASSLRNYGYTF.

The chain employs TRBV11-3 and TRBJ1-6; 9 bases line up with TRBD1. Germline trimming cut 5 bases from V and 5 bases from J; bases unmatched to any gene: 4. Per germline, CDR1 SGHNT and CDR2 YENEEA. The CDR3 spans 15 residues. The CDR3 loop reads CASSPGQGHNSPLHF. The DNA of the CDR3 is TGTGCCAGCAGCCCTGGACAGGGGCATAATTCACCCCTCCACTTT. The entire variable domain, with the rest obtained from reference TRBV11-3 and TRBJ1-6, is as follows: EAGVVQSPRYKIIEKKQPVAFWCNPISGHNTLYWYLQNLGQGPELLIRYENEEAVDDSQLPKDRFSAERLKGVDSTLKIQPAELGDSAVYLCASSPGQGHNSPLHFGNGTRLTVT.

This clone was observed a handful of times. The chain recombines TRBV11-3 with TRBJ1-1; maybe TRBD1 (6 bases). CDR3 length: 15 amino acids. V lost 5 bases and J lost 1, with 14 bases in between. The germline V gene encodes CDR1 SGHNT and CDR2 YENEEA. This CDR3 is CASSQPGHSNTEAFF. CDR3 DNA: TGTGCCAGCAGCCAACCGGGACACTCGAACACTGAAGCTTTCTTT.

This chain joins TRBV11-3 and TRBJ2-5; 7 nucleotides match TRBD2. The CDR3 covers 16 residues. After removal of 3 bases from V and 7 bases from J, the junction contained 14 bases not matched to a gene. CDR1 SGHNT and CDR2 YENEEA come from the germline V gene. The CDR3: CASSLAGASGAGTQYF. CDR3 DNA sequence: TGTGCCAGCAGCTTGGCCGGGGCTAGCGGAGCAGGGACCCAGTACTTC.

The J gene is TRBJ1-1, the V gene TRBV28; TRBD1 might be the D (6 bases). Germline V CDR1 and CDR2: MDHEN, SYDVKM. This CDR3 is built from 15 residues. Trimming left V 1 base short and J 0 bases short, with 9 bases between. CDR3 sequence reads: CASSLLGAMNTEAFF. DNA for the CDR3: TGTGCCAGCAGTTTATTGGGGGCGATGAACACTGAAGCTTTCTTT. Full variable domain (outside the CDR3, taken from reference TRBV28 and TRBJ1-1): DVKVTQSSRYLVKRTGEKVFLECVQDMDHENMFWYRQDPGLGLRLIYFSYDVKMKEKGDIPEGYSVSREKKERFSLILESASTNQTSMYLCASSLLGAMNTEAFFGQGTRLTVV.

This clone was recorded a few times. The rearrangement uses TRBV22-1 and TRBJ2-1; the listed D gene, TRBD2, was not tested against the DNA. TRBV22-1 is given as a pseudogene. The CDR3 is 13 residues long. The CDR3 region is CASSFSGGGEQFF. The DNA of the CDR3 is TGTGCCAGCAGTTTCTCGGGGGGCGGTGAGCAGTTCTTC.

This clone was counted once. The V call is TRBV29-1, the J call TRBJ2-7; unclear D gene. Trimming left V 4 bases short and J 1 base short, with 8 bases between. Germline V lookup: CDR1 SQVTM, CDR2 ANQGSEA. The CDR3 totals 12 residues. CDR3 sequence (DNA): TGCAGCGTTGCTGTCCTTTCCTACGAGCAGTACTTC. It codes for CSVAVLSYEQYF.

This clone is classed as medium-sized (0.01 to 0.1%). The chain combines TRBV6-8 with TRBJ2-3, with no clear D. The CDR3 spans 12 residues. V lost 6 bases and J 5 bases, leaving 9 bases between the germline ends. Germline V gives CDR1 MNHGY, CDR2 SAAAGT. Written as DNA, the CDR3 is TGTGCCAGCAGCCCAACGGAAGATACGCAGTATTTT. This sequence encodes CASSPTEDTQYF.

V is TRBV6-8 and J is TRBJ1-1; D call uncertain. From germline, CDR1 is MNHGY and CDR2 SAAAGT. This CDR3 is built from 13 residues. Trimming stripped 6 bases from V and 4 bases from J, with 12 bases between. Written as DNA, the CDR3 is TGTGCCAGCAGCCGTGTGGTAACCACTGAAGCTTTCTTT. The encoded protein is CASSRVVTTEAFF.

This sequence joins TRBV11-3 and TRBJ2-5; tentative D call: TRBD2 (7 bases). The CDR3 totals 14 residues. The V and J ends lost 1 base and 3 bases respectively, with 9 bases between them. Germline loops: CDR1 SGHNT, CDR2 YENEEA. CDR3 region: CASSLGGGKETQYF. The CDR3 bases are TGTGCCAGCAGCTTAGGGGGGGGCAAAGAGACCCAGTACTTC.

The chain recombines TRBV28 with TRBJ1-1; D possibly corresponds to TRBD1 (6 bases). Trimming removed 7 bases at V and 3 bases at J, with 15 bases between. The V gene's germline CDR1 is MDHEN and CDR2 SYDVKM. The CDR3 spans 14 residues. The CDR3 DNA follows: TGTGCCAGCACTACAGGGAGTGGGGACACTGAAGCTTTCTTT. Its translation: CASTTGSGDTEAFF.

This CDR3 is CASSLGPFTGAKNIQYF. Written as DNA, the CDR3 is TGTGCCAGCAGCTTAGGACCCTTCACGGGGGCCAAAAACATTCAGTACTTC. This sequence joins TRBV11-3 and TRBJ2-4; possibly TRBD2 for D (5 bases). The germline gives CDR1 SGHNT, CDR2 YENEEA. This CDR3 is built from 17 residues. V was cut by 1 base and J by 1 base, with 14 bases left in between.

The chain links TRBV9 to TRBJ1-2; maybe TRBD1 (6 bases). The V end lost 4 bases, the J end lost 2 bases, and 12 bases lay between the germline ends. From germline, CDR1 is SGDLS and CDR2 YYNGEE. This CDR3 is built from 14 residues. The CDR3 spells CASSPRGGNYGYTF. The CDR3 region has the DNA TGTGCCAGCAGCCCCAGGGGAGGAAACTATGGCTACACCTTC.

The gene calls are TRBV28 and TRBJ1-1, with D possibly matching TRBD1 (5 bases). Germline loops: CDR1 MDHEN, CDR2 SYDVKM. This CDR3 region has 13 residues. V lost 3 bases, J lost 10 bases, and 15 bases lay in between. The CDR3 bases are TGTGCCAGCAGTTTCTCCTCGTCCGACAGAGCTTTCTTT. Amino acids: CASSFSSSDRAFF.

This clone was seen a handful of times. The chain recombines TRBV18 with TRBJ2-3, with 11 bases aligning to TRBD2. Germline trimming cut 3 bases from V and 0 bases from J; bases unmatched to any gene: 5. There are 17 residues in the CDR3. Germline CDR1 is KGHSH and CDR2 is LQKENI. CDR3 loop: CASSPSSGGSSTDTQYF. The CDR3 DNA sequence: TGTGCCAGCTCACCGTCTAGCGGGGGGTCGAGCACAGATACGCAGTATTTT. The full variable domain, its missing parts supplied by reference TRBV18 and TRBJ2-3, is NAGVMQNPRHLVRRRGQEARLRCSPMKGHSHVYWYRQLPEEGLKFMVYLQKENIIDESGMPKERFSAEFPKEGPSILRIQQVVRGDSAAYFCASSPSSGGSSTDTQYFGPGTRLTVL.

CDR3 sequence (DNA): TGTGCCAGCTCACCGGGTACCGGGACAGAATATGGCTACACCTTC. Translating gives CASSPGTGTEYGYTF. J is TRBJ1-2 and V is TRBV18, with 7 bases lining up with TRBD1. The CDR3 extends over 15 amino acids. Trimming at V came to 3 bases and at J to 5 bases, leaving 9 bases not matched to a gene. CDR1 is KGHSH, CDR2 LQKENI, per germline.

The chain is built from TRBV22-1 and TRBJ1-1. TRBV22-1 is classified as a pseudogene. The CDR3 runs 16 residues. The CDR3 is CASSLSSGLKNTEAFF. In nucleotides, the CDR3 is TGTGCCAGCAGTTTATCGTCGGGGCTAAAGAACACTGAAGCTTTCTTT.

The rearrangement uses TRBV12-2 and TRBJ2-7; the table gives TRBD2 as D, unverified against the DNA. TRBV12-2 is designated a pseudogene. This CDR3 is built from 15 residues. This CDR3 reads CATGTSGGALYEQYF. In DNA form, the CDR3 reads TGTGCCACCGGGACTAGCGGGGGGGCTCTCTACGAGCAGTACTTC.

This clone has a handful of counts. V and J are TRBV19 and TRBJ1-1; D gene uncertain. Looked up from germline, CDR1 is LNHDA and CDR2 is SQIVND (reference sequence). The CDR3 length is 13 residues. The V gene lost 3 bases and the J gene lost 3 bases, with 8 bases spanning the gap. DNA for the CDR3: TGTGCCAGTAGTATTGAAGGCGACACTGAAGCTTTCTTT. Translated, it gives CASSIEGDTEAFF. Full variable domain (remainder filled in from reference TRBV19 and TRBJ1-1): DGGITQSPKYLFRKEGQNVTLSCEQNLNHDAMYWYRQDPGQGLRLIYYSQIVNDFQKGDIAEGYSVSREKKESFPLTVTSAQKNPTAFYLCASSIEGDTEAFFGQGTRLTVV.

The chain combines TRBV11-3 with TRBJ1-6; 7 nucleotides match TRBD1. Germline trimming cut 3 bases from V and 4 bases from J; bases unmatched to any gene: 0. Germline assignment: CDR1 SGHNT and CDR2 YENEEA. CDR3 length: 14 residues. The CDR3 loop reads CASSLGQYNSPLHF. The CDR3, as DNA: TGTGCCAGCAGCTTGGGACAGTATAATTCACCCCTCCACTTT.

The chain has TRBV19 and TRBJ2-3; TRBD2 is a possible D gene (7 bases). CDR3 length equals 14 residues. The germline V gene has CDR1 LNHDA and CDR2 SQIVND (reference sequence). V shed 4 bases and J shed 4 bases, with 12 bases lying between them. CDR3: CASSSRGASDTQYF. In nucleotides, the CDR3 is TGTGCCAGTAGTAGCCGGGGGGCATCAGATACGCAGTATTTT.

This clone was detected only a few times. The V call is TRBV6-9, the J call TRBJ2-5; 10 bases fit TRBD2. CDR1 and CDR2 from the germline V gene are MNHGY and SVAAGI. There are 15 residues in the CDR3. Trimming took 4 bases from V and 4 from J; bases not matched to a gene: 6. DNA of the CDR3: TGTGCCAGCAGTTTTTCAGCGGGGGGGGTAGAGACCCAGTACTTC. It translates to CASSFSAGGVETQYF.

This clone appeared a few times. CDR3 amino acids: CASSYQGQGSYEQYF. CDR3 DNA: TGTGCCAGCAGTTACCAGGGACAGGGATCCTACGAGCAGTACTTC. The chain uses TRBV6-8 and TRBJ2-7, with 9 bases that match TRBD1. Germline assignment: CDR1 MNHGY and CDR2 SAAAGT. J was trimmed by 1 base and V by 2 bases; bases with no gene match: 3. The CDR3 has 15 residues.

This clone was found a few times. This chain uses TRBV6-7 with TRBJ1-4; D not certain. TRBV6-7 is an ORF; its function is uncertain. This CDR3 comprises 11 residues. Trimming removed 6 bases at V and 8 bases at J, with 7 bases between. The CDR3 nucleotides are TGTGCCAGCAGACGGAGGGAAAAACTGTTTTTT. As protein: CASRRREKLFF.

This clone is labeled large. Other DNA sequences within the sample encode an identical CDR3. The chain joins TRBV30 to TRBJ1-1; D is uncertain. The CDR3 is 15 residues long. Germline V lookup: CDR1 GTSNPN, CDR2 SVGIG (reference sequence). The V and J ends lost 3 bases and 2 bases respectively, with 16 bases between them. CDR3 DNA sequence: TGTGCCTGGAGCCCCCCCGGGCAGCGAAACACTGAAGCTTTCTTT. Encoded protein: CAWSPPGQRNTEAFF.